These 2 T cell receptor beta chains share one sample of origin, sequenced in a study of blood T cell repertoires in COVID-19. Sequencing was performed with immunoSEQ multiplex PCR; in TCRdb, only in-frame clones are kept and a portion is missing. The top ten clones hold 3.5% to 4.5% of a sample with 88,000 or so clones, roughly 87% of them seen once. Source material: peripheral blood. The receptors stem from a man aged 55 to 70 with acute or convalescent COVID-19.

The chain carries TRBV7-8 and TRBJ2-2; 15 positions match TRBD2. Germline assignment: CDR1 SGHVS and CDR2 FQNEAQ. CDR3 length equals 17 residues. The J segment lost 6 bases and the V segment lost 4 bases, leaving 6 bases of the junction unmatched. In DNA form, the CDR3 reads TGTGCCAGCAGCTCCCCCCGGACTAGCGGGGGGGCCGGGGAGCTGTTTTTT. Translation: CASSSPRTSGGAGELFF.

This chain uses TRBV10-3 with TRBJ1-3; the match to TRBD1 covers 7 bases. The V gene end was trimmed by 7 bases and the J gene end by 0 bases; junction bases not matched to a gene: 3. The CDR3 sequence is 14 residues long. Germline CDR1 is ENHRY and CDR2 is SYGVKD. The CDR3 nucleotides are TGTGCCATCAAAGGACAGGACTCTGGAAACACCATATATTTT. Residues: CAIKGQDSGNTIYF.